The present entry profiles one TCR beta chain with its context. This record belongs to a study of blood T cell repertoires in COVID-19. Overall study context: COVID-19 samples, acute and convalescent, were from the United States, Italy and Spain. Nucleic acid was either cDNA or gDNA, and it came from T cells, B-cell-depleted T cells, or PBMCs.

Germline V gives CDR1 MNHNS, CDR2 SASEGT. The CDR3 runs to 14 residues. With 3 bases removed from V and 6 bases from J, the gap between germline ends came to 13 bases. Per the study methods: Reference gene primer amplification gave estimated nucleated cell counts. TCRdb's table, derived via immunoSEQ multiplex PCR, lists solely in-frame clones and lacks some. That table gives V, J and clone size, and the DNA gave D and trimming. This sample has about 100,000 clones, with nearly 90% found just once. The sequenced material came from peripheral blood. V is TRBV6-1 and J is TRBJ2-3; D unresolved. This clonotype was obtained from an older woman with acute or convalescent COVID-19. CDR3 protein: CASSDAWSRDTQYF. CDR3 sequence (DNA): TGTGCCAGCAGTGATGCGTGGTCCCGCGATACGCAGTATTTT.